This T cell receptor beta chain originates from a study of blood T cell repertoires in COVID-19. Study context: Specimens from acute and convalescent COVID-19 originated in the United States, Italy and Spain.

TCRdb's copy holds only in-frame clones and misses some; the assay was immunoSEQ multiplex PCR. Of 25,000 to 35,000 clones listed, about 91% are singletons. The J segment lost 2 bases and the V segment lost 5 bases, leaving 10 bases of the junction unmatched. The CDR3 sequence is 18 residues long. Germline-derived CDR1 and CDR2 are SNHLY and FYNNEI. V gene TRBV2 combines with J gene TRBJ2-7; 15 bases line up with TRBD2. This receptor was obtained from a man older than 75 with acute or convalescent COVID-19. Specimen: peripheral blood. The CDR3 DNA is TGTGCCAGCAGTCGGACTAGCGGGAGGGCCGGGACGACCTACGAGCAGTACTTC. Amino acids: CASSRTSGRAGTTYEQYF.